The clone carrying this T cell receptor beta chain came up once. Its cognate antigen is unknown. Germline V gives CDR1 ENHRY, CDR2 SYGVKD. Trimming cost V 5 bases and J 0 bases, with 8 bases left between them. CDR3 length equals 15 residues. The data were obtained in a study of T cell responses to AZD1222 COVID-19 vaccine. Study-wide findings and caveats: There were mostly white British donors and more females than males, and clonal diversity was possibly underestimated.

TCRdb's table, derived via immunoSEQ multiplex PCR, lists solely in-frame clones and lacks some. Of almost 70,000 clones in the sample, roughly 83% were seen once. The chain couples TRBV10-3 to TRBJ2-6; D call uncertain. The receptor comes from an adult who received the AZD1222 COVID-19 vaccine. Sample: peripheral blood, taken 28 days after the second AZD1222 dose. In DNA form, the CDR3 reads TGTGCCATCAGTCCCGTGAACTCTGGGGCCAACGTCCTGACTTTC. It is translated as CAISPVNSGANVLTF.